Below, one TCR beta chain is given with its context. Authors' analysis steps: Amplifying reference gene primers gave estimates of nucleated cell counts. The assay was immunoSEQ multiplex PCR, and TCRdb's table has in-frame clones only and misses some. V and J calls and clone size follow that table, whereas D and trimming were derived from the DNA. The table shows some 150,000 clones, with roughly 89% occurring only once. The sample originates from a study of blood T cell repertoires in COVID-19. Background on the study: Specimens from acute and convalescent COVID-19 originated in the United States, Italy and Spain. PBMCs, B-cell-depleted T cells, or T cells provided the cDNA or gDNA that made up the material.

Germline V gives CDR1 KGHSH, CDR2 LQKENI. Trimming cost V 2 bases and J 6 bases, with 13 bases left between them. There are 15 residues in the CDR3. The chain recombines TRBV18 with TRBJ1-4, with a tentative D call TRBD1 (5 bases). Sample: peripheral blood. This sequence originates from a woman aged 55-69 years who had recovered from COVID-19. The CDR3 spells CASSPFAGDDEKLFF. CDR3 coding DNA: TGTGCCAGCTCACCATTTGCGGGGGATGATGAAAAACTGTTTTTT.